A selection of T cell receptor beta chains follows, all from one sample in a study of blood T cell repertoires in COVID-19. Clones were read by immunoSEQ multiplex PCR, and TCRdb kept only the in-frame ones, dropping some. Among about 190,000 clones, 89% were seen once, and the ten largest hold roughly 6.7%. Sequences were obtained from peripheral blood. All receptors derive from a middle-aged man with acute or convalescent COVID-19. Both conserved end residues are part of each CDR3.

V gene: TRBV7-3
J gene: TRBJ1-2
CDR3 protein: CASSPTRTPDGYTF

V gene: TRBV5-4
J gene: TRBJ2-3
CDR3 protein: CASSSQAGFTDTQYF

V gene: TRBV6-5
J gene: TRBJ2-7
CDR3 protein: CAGTLTGSYEQYF

V gene: TRBV9
J gene: TRBJ2-3
CDR3 protein: CASSTGTSGITDTQYF

V gene: TRBV19
J gene: TRBJ2-7
CDR3 protein: CASSWDTVSYEQYF

V gene: TRBV6-2/TRBV6-3
J gene: TRBJ2-1
CDR3 protein: CASSYSQAGGLYNEQFF

V gene: TRBV4-3
J gene: TRBJ2-2
CDR3 protein: CASSQDLAGAGELFF

V gene: TRBV2
J gene: TRBJ2-5
CDR3 protein: CASSVRAGGRETQYF

V gene: TRBV4-3
J gene: TRBJ2-7
CDR3 protein: CASSQHVSGRGLFYEQYF

V gene: TRBV11-2
J gene: TRBJ2-6
CDR3 protein: CASSQQGSAGANVLTF

V gene: TRBV7-2
J gene: TRBJ1-2
CDR3 protein: CASSLPGSLGGYTF

V gene: TRBV19
J gene: TRBJ2-1
CDR3 protein: CASSPGLEQFF

V gene: TRBV11-2
J gene: TRBJ1-4
CDR3 protein: CASSLERVGEKLFF

V gene: TRBV5-8
J gene: TRBJ2-5
CDR3 protein: CASSWGTGEETQYF

V gene: TRBV2
J gene: TRBJ1-1
CDR3 protein: CAGARRNTEAFF

V gene: TRBV25-1
J gene: TRBJ2-5
CDR3 protein: CASSASQGAETQYF

V gene: TRBV10-3
J gene: TRBJ1-1
CDR3 protein: CAISEGGQKNTEAFF